Shown below are 5 T cell receptor beta chains from a single sample sequenced in a study of T cell repertoires in cytomegalovirus infection. These receptors' targets are unknown. TCRdb re-called the reads with MiXCR, one entry per CDR3 protein. The table has about 570,000 distinct CDR3 sequences, almost 40% seen once. Sequenced material: cultured PBMCs, taken from culture after CMV antigen stimulation. The receptors were gathered from a human donor in good health (CMV status not recorded). Some clones in this sample may be carry-over from other donors' samples.

V is TRBV7-8 and J is TRBJ2-1, with 9 nucleotides matching TRBD2. J lost 8 bases, V lost 2 bases, and 7 bases had no gene match. Per germline, CDR1 SGHVS and CDR2 FQNEAQ. The CDR3 is made up of 15 amino acids. CDR3 region: CASSLRAGGPDEQFF. The CDR3 nucleotides read TGTGCCAGCAGCTTAAGGGCGGGGGGGCCAGATGAGCAGTTCTTC.

This clonotype was recorded once. The chain combines TRBV9 with TRBJ2-7, with D perhaps TRBD2 (5 bases). Trimming removed 0 bases at V and 7 bases at J, with 14 bases between. This CDR3 has 14 residues. Germline loops: CDR1 SGDLS, CDR2 YYNGEE. The CDR3 DNA reads TGTGCCAGCAGCGTAGGAGGGCGGGTCGGGGAGCAGTACTTC. Its translation: CASSVGGRVGEQYF.

The gene calls are TRBV2 and TRBJ2-5; unclear D gene. V was pared by 6 bases and J by 3 bases, with 8 bases between. Germline V gene sequence: CDR1 SNHLY, CDR2 FYNNEI. The CDR3 spans 12 residues. The CDR3 protein is CASSEAKETQYF. In DNA form, the CDR3 reads TGTGCCAGCAGCGAGGCCAAAGAGACCCAGTACTTC.

The CDR3 coding sequence is TGCGCCAGCAGCCAAGTGGGCTACGGCTCCTACAATGAGCAGTTCTTC. As protein: CASSQVGYGSYNEQFF. The rearrangement links TRBV4-1 to TRBJ2-1; D gene uncertain. The CDR3 is made up of 16 amino acids. V lost 1 base to trimming and J lost 0 bases, with 10 bases between them. CDR1 is MGHRA and CDR2 is YSYEKL in the germline V gene.

This clonotype was picked up many times. CDR3 nucleotide sequence: TGTGCCACAGTCTCTACCCCCGGGACCGGGGAGCTGTTTTTT. Its translation: CATVSTPGTGELFF. The chain employs TRBV6-1 and TRBJ2-2, with D unclear. CDR1 and CDR2 from the germline V gene are MNHNS and SASEGT. The CDR3 is 14 amino acids. The germline V and J ends were trimmed by 10 bases and 5 bases, with 17 bases remaining between them.